One and the same sample provided the 3 T cell receptor beta chains below, sequenced in a study of blood T cell repertoires in COVID-19. Sequenced by immunoSEQ multiplex PCR; TCRdb stores in-frame clones only, minus some. The sample carries about 260,000 clones, approximately 90% recorded once. Material for sequencing was PBMCs or T cells enriched from blood (not recorded which). The receptors were gathered from a woman in her thirties with acute COVID-19.

The chain uses TRBV28 and TRBJ1-3; D remains ambiguous. The CDR3 is made up of 14 amino acids. The germline V gene has CDR1 MDHEN and CDR2 SYDVKM. V was clipped by 2 bases and J by 0 bases, with 5 bases between them. This CDR3 reads CASSLPRSGNTIYF. The CDR3 bases are TGTGCCAGCAGTTTACCCCGCTCTGGAAACACCATATATTTT.

CDR3 protein: CASQNNIGGGTEAFF. DNA for the CDR3: TGTGCCAGCCAAAACAATATAGGGGGCGGGACTGAAGCTTTCTTT. J is TRBJ1-1 and V is TRBV27, with 7 bases lining up with TRBD1. Germline-derived CDR1 and CDR2 are MNHEY and SMNVEV (reference sequence). CDR3 length: 15 amino acids. V gave up 8 bases and J gave up 5 bases; unmatched junction bases: 14.

The gene calls are TRBV5-4 and TRBJ2-1; 9 bases match TRBD1. This CDR3 region has 16 residues. V lost 5 bases and J lost 2; bases outside the gene matches: 8. CDR1 SGHNT and CDR2 YYREEE come from the germline V gene (reference sequence). CDR3 coding DNA: TGTGCCAGCAGTCGTACCGGGACAGGGACCTACAATGAGCAGTTCTTC. Protein sequence: CASSRTGTGTYNEQFF.